This TCR beta chain comes out of a study of identical twins. Whole-study findings and limits: Twins' excess sharing was less marked for out-of-frame beta sequences. For out-of-frame alpha sequences shared by twins, low generation probability was in excess. Compared with models, monozygotic twins showed more out-of-frame TCR alpha sharing.

The authors used template switching to add a universal primer site and gave cDNA unique molecular identifiers. TCRdb called the 5' RACE reads again in MiXCR, with one record for every CDR3 protein. The table records roughly 250,000 distinct CDR3 sequences, over 13% of them present only once. This CDR3 contains 11 residues. CDR1 and CDR2 (germline): SGHAT, FQNNGV. Turning to this clonotype: Its antigen remains unidentified. Germline and junction disagree at one end, which may indicate a read error.

Sequencing input: memory (CD45RO+) T cells sorted from blood. This receptor was obtained from a woman under 30 in good health. The rearrangement uses TRBV11-2 and TRBJ2-5, with D uncertain. The CDR3 nucleotides read TGTGCCAACAGCTCCTCCCAGACCCAGTACTTC. Encoded protein: CANSSSQTQYF. The entire variable domain, with the rest obtained from reference TRBV11-2 and TRBJ2-5, is as follows: EAGVAQSPRYKIIEKRQSVAFWCNPISGHATLYWYQQILGQGPKLLIQFQNNGVVDDSQLPKDRFSAERLKGVDSTLKIQPAKLEDSAVYLCANSSSQTQYFGPGTRLLVL.